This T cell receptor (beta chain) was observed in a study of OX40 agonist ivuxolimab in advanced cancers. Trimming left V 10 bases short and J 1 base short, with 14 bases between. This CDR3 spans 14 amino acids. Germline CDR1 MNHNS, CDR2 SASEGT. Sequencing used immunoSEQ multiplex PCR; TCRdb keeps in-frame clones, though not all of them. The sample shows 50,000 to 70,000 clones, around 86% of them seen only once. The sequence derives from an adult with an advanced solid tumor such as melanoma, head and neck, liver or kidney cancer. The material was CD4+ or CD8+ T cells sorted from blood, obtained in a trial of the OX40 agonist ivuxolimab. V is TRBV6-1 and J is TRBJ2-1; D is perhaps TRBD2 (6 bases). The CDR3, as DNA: TGTGCCACCTACCCCCGGGGGTCCTACAATGAGCAGTTCTTC. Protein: CATYPRGSYNEQFF.